The 28 T cell receptor beta chains below all came from one sample that was sequenced in a study of cytomegalovirus exposure and HLA in healthy donors. Researchers ran the PCR with 60 Vbeta and 13 Jbeta primers. Sequencing was performed with immunoSEQ multiplex PCR; in TCRdb, only in-frame clones are kept and a portion is missing. The sample includes about 190,000 clones. What was sequenced was PBMCs. These TCRs come from a woman in her 30s in good health and CMV-seropositive.

This chain links TRBV5-4 with TRBJ2-3, with a tentative D call TRBD2 (5 bases). This CDR3 has 13 amino acids. V lost 4 bases, J lost 4 bases, and 10 bases lay in between. Germline values: CDR1 SGHNT, CDR2 YYREEE (reference sequence). The chain's CDR3 is CASSANGADTQYF. In DNA, the CDR3 is TGTGCCAGCAGCGCCAACGGGGCAGATACGCAGTATTTT.

The gene calls are TRBV2 and TRBJ1-1; 8 bases are a match to TRBD1. After removal of 11 bases from V and 0 bases from J, the junction contained 5 bases not matched to a gene. Germline lookup yields CDR1 SNHLY and CDR2 FYNNEI. This CDR3 comprises 13 residues. The CDR3 is CAARQGLNTEAFF. The CDR3 DNA is TGTGCCGCCCGACAGGGGTTGAACACTGAAGCTTTCTTT.

The rearrangement links TRBV6-1 to TRBJ1-2, with D possibly being TRBD1 (6 bases). The CDR3 covers 15 residues. The germline gives CDR1 MNHNS, CDR2 SASEGT. V lost 6 bases, J lost 5 bases, and 19 bases lay in between. The CDR3 DNA is TGTGCCAGCAGGGATCGGTCCGGGGGGCGTTATGGCTACACCTTC. Its protein product is CASRDRSGGRYGYTF.

J is TRBJ2-2 and V is TRBV5-4; D not resolved. The CDR3 extends over 14 amino acids. Between the trimmed V and J ends, which lost 7 bases and 6 bases, there was a span of 16 bases. CDR1 and CDR2 (germline): SGHNT, YYREEE (reference sequence). The CDR3 DNA follows: TGTGCCAGCTCTTACAGTGGATTTTCCGGGGAGCTGTTTTTT. Protein sequence: CASSYSGFSGELFF. Drawing the rest from reference TRBV5-4 and TRBJ2-2, the complete variable domain is ETGVTQSPTHLIKTRGQQVTLRCSSQSGHNTVSWYQQALGQGPQFIFQYYREEENGRGNFPPRFSGLQFPNYSSELNVNALELDDSALYLCASSYSGFSGELFFGEGSRLTVL.

For the CDR3, the DNA is TGTGCCAGCAGCTTACATGGGCTAGCGGGACAAGAGACCCAGTACTTC. Its protein product is CASSLHGLAGQETQYF. This chain uses TRBV7-9 with TRBJ2-5; 9 positions agree with TRBD2. From germline, CDR1 is SEHNR and CDR2 FQNEAQ (reference sequence). Trimming removed 2 bases from V and 2 bases from J; junction bases left unmatched: 6. The length of the CDR3 is 16 residues.

This rearrangement joins TRBV18 to TRBJ2-7; TRBD1 matches 7 bases. V was pared by 6 bases and J by 3 bases, with 5 bases of the junction left unmatched. Germline V gene data show CDR1 as KGHSH and CDR2 as LQKENI. The CDR3 sequence is 13 residues long. CDR3 nucleotide sequence: TGTGCCAGCTCCCAGACAGGGAACTACGAGCAGTACTTC. It encodes CASSQTGNYEQYF.

The gene calls are TRBV6-1 and TRBJ1-2; D might be TRBD1 (5 bases). V dropped 8 bases and J dropped 3 bases, with 16 bases sitting between them. Looked up from germline, CDR1 is MNHNS and CDR2 is SASEGT. The CDR3 length is 14 residues. The CDR3, as DNA: TGTGCCAGCGGTCAGGGTAGTTTTGACTATGGCTACACCTTC. It specifies CASGQGSFDYGYTF.

The V and J genes are TRBV7-2 and TRBJ2-3; 14 bases are a match to TRBD2. There are 17 residues in the CDR3. V was clipped by 4 bases and J by 3 bases; unmatched bases: 6. Germline CDR1 reads SGHTA; CDR2 reads FQGNSA. The CDR3 DNA reads TGTGCCAGCAGCTCCGGGACTAGCGGGAGACTAACAGATACGCAGTATTTT. It specifies CASSSGTSGRLTDTQYF.

The CDR3 DNA reads as TGTGCCAGCAGCTCCCCGGGGGATCATGGCTACACCTTC. Translated, it gives CASSSPGDHGYTF. V and J are TRBV5-4 and TRBJ1-2; D is possibly TRBD1 (5 bases). CDR1 is SGHNT and CDR2 is YYREEE in the germline V gene (reference sequence). The V and J ends lost 3 bases and 6 bases respectively, with 12 bases between them. The CDR3 extends over 13 amino acids.

V and J are TRBV10-2 and TRBJ1-1; 8 positions agree with TRBD1. V lost 0 bases to trimming and J lost 0 bases; unmatched junction nucleotides: 6. Per germline, CDR1 WSHSY and CDR2 SAAADI. This CDR3 contains 17 residues. CDR3 protein: CASSESRQGTLNTEAFF. CDR3 DNA sequence: TGCGCCAGCAGTGAGTCGAGACAGGGGACGTTGAACACTGAAGCTTTCTTT.

The chain uses TRBV5-4 and TRBJ1-1; D call uncertain. Germline lookup yields CDR1 SGHNT and CDR2 YYREEE (reference sequence). The CDR3 length is 14 residues. Trimming pared 0 bases from V and 5 bases from J, leaving 11 bases between. In DNA, the CDR3 is TGTGCCAGCAGCTTGGGCGGGAGTAGAACTGAAGCTTTCTTT. Encoded protein: CASSLGGSRTEAFF.

The J gene is TRBJ1-2, the V gene TRBV19, with 9 bases fitting TRBD1. Trimming at V came to 6 bases and at J to 3 bases, leaving 11 bases not matched to a gene. Germline V gene data show CDR1 as LNHDA and CDR2 as SQIVND (reference sequence). The CDR3 sequence is 16 residues long. The DNA of the CDR3 is TGTGCCAGTAGGACGATACCGGGACAGGGTTACTATGGCTACACCTTC. It encodes CASRTIPGQGYYGYTF.

This chain connects TRBV10-3 to TRBJ1-5, with 10 bases matching TRBD1. The CDR3 is made up of 16 amino acids. Germline-derived CDR1 and CDR2 are ENHRY and SYGVKD. The trim removed 4 bases at V and 7 bases at J, leaving 10 bases unmatched. The chain's CDR3 is CAISGTGTGVLQPQHF. The CDR3 DNA is TGTGCCATCAGTGGGACCGGGACAGGGGTTTTGCAGCCCCAGCATTTT.

The gene calls are TRBV9 and TRBJ1-1; TRBD1 matches at 7 bases. Trimming removed 2 bases from V and 6 bases from J; junction bases left unmatched: 4. The CDR3 is 13 residues long. Germline V lookup: CDR1 SGDLS, CDR2 YYNGEE. In nucleotides, the CDR3 is TGTGCCAGCAGCGTCGAGGGGGCCGCTGAAGCTTTCTTT. Protein: CASSVEGAAEAFF.

This rearrangement joins TRBV28 to TRBJ1-2, with TRBD1 matching 7 bases. After removal of 6 bases from V and 7 bases from J, the junction contained 11 bases not matched to a gene. This CDR3 has 14 amino acids. From germline, CDR1 is MDHEN and CDR2 SYDVKM. CDR3 sequence: CASSPERQGRGYTF. As DNA, the CDR3 is TGTGCCAGCAGCCCAGAGAGACAGGGACGTGGCTACACCTTC.

The chain recombines TRBV6-5 with TRBJ2-3, with 10 bases lining up with TRBD2. This CDR3 is 14 amino acids long. The V and J ends lost 5 bases and 3 bases, in that order; junction bases with no gene match: 2. Germline CDR1 is MNHEY and CDR2 is SVGAGI. CDR3 sequence: CASSNSGRTDTQYF. In DNA form, the CDR3 reads TGTGCCAGCAGTAATAGCGGGAGGACAGATACGCAGTATTTT.

This chain connects TRBV7-8 to TRBJ2-3; 13 bases agree with TRBD2. With V trimmed by 5 bases and J by 6 bases, 11 bases remained unmatched. Per germline, CDR1 SGHVS and CDR2 FQNEAQ. There are 17 residues in the CDR3. This CDR3 is CASSVRILAGGPDTQYF. The CDR3 nucleotides are TGTGCCAGCAGCGTCCGTATACTAGCGGGAGGGCCGGATACGCAGTATTTT.

The rearrangement links TRBV6-5 to TRBJ1-2, with TRBD1 matching over 11 bases. CDR1 is MNHEY, CDR2 SVGAGI, per germline. V dropped 6 bases and J dropped 8; count of bases not matched to a gene: 11. The CDR3 contains 15 residues. Here the CDR3 DNA reads TGTGCCAGCAGCGGTGGACAGGGGGCATGGTTGGGCTACACCTTC. This translates into CASSGGQGAWLGYTF.

This chain uses TRBV19 with TRBJ2-7; the match to TRBD2 covers 9 bases. V shed 3 bases and J 5 bases; nucleotides not matched to a gene: 5. The germline CDR1 and CDR2 sequences are LNHDA and SQIVND (reference sequence). CDR3 length equals 14 residues. The CDR3 nucleotides are TGTGCCAGTAGTATCTCTAGCGGGGTCAACGAGCAGTACTTC. Amino acids: CASSISSGVNEQYF.

This rearrangement joins TRBV5-1 to TRBJ2-1; D uncertain. CDR3 size: 13 residues. Deletions cut 0 bases from V and 4 bases from J, with 5 bases between. Germline loops: CDR1 SGHRS, CDR2 YFSETQ. The CDR3 region has the DNA TGCGCCAGCAGCTTGGTTCAGTACAATGAGCAGTTCTTC. Residues: CASSLVQYNEQFF.

The chain links TRBV19 to TRBJ2-5, with 9 bases identical to TRBD2. With 1 base clipped from V and 4 bases from J, the junction kept 4 bases outside the gene matches. The V gene's germline CDR1 is LNHDA and CDR2 SQIVND (reference sequence). The CDR3 totals 15 residues. The CDR3 region has the DNA TGTGCCAGTAGTATAGGGCTAGCGGGAAGAGAGACCCAGTACTTC. Its translation is CASSIGLAGRETQYF.

This chain uses TRBV7-9 with TRBJ2-3; no clear D gene. Per the germline V gene, CDR1 is SEHNR and CDR2 is FQNEAQ (reference sequence). V gave up 6 bases and J gave up 2 bases, with 15 bases separating them. CDR3 size: 15 residues. CDR3 sequence: CASREGRSFTDTQYF. Written as DNA, the CDR3 is TGTGCCAGCAGGGAAGGCAGGTCCTTCACAGATACGCAGTATTTT.

The J gene is TRBJ1-6, the V gene TRBV30; D gene ambiguous. Germline V lookup: CDR1 GTSNPN, CDR2 SVGIG (reference sequence). Trimming cost V 2 bases and J 7 bases, with 9 bases left between them. The CDR3 is 13 residues long. The CDR3 DNA sequence: TGTGCCTGGAGTTTCGCGGGAAATTCACCCCTCCACTTT. This codes for CAWSFAGNSPLHF.

This sequence joins TRBV29-1 and TRBJ1-2; 7 positions agree with TRBD1. The germline CDR1 and CDR2 sequences are SQVTM and ANQGSEA. Losses at the gene ends were 4 bases for V and 3 bases for J; bases not matched to a gene: 8. This CDR3 is built from 14 residues. DNA for the CDR3: TGCAGCGTTGCGGGACAGCGGGGGCACTATGGCTACACCTTC. Its protein is CSVAGQRGHYGYTF.

The CDR3, as DNA: TGTGCCAGCAGCCCCCCGGGTCGTACTGAAGCTTTCTTT. It is translated as CASSPPGRTEAFF. The chain carries TRBV6-1 and TRBJ1-1; D unresolved. The V gene lost 6 bases and the J gene lost 5 bases, with 13 bases spanning the gap. The CDR3 sequence is 13 residues long. Per germline, CDR1 MNHNS and CDR2 SASEGT.

The chain employs TRBV28 and TRBJ1-4; the match to TRBD1 covers 8 bases. Per germline, CDR1 MDHEN and CDR2 SYDVKM. The V gene end was trimmed by 6 bases and the J gene end by 3 bases; junction bases not matched to a gene: 6. There are 15 residues in the CDR3. Here the CDR3 DNA reads TGTGCCAGCAGAATACAGGGGGGTCCTAATGAAAAACTGTTTTTT. Encoded protein: CASRIQGGPNEKLFF.

The V call is TRBV4-1, the J call TRBJ1-2, with a weak D call TRBD1 (5 bases). The CDR3 loop spans 17 amino acids. With 4 bases removed from V and 3 bases from J, the gap between germline ends came to 21 bases. The germline V gene has CDR1 MGHRA and CDR2 YSYEKL. The DNA for the CDR3 is TGCGCCAGCAGCCGCAATGGGAGGGGCCGCAGGGACTATGGCTACACCTTC. Encoded protein: CASSRNGRGRRDYGYTF.

The chain combines TRBV5-1 with TRBJ1-6, with 9 positions matching TRBD1. V gave up 2 bases and J gave up 10 bases; unmatched junction bases: 7. The CDR3 spans 15 residues. Germline V gene data show CDR1 as SGHRS and CDR2 as YFSETQ. The CDR3 loop reads CASSLNRQGESPLHF. The CDR3 nucleotides read TGCGCCAGCAGCTTAAACCGACAGGGGGAATCACCCCTCCACTTT.